These 13 T cell receptor beta chains were sequenced from one sample in a study of blood T cell repertoires in COVID-19. The method was immunoSEQ multiplex PCR; TCRdb's version includes in-frame clones alone and lacks a portion of them. The table lists around 480,000 clones, approximately 86% of them singletons, with under 0.85% in the top ten. The specimen was PBMCs or T cells enriched from blood (not recorded which). Receptor source: a woman younger than 35 who had recovered from COVID-19.

This chain connects TRBV6-5 to TRBJ1-2; 7 bases are a match to TRBD1. Trimming removed 6 bases from V and 7 bases from J; junction bases left unmatched: 8. The CDR3 sequence is 13 residues long. Germline assignment: CDR1 MNHEY and CDR2 SVGAGI. The DNA for the CDR3 is TGTGCCAGCAGCCCGACAGGGATGGGTGGCTACACCTTC. Its protein product is CASSPTGMGGYTF.

The chain joins TRBV24-1 to TRBJ2-1, with 7 positions matching TRBD2. Germline values: CDR1 KGHDR, CDR2 SFDVKD. This CDR3 spans 15 amino acids. The trim removed 3 bases at V and 10 bases at J, leaving 11 bases unmatched. CDR3 sequence reads: CATSDGGDGSGEQFF. The CDR3 DNA is TGTGCCACCAGTGATGGGGGGGACGGCAGCGGGGAGCAGTTCTTC.

This sequence joins TRBV24-1 and TRBJ2-7; D possibly corresponds to TRBD2 (5 bases). The CDR3 sequence is 13 residues long. CDR1 is KGHDR and CDR2 is SFDVKD in the germline V gene. V was shortened by 4 bases and J by 6 bases, with 12 bases between the two germline ends. The CDR3 sequence is CATSDPRAAEQYF. The CDR3 DNA follows: TGTGCCACCAGTGACCCGAGGGCGGCCGAGCAGTACTTC.

J is TRBJ2-3 and V is TRBV19; tentative D call: TRBD1 (6 bases). Germline CDR1 and CDR2: LNHDA and SQIVND (reference sequence). This CDR3 contains 13 residues. With 5 bases removed from V and 1 base from J, the gap between germline ends came to 7 bases. The chain's CDR3 is CASSWGRTDTQYF. For the CDR3, the DNA is TGTGCCAGTAGTTGGGGGCGCACAGATACGCAGTATTTT.

This chain joins TRBV28 and TRBJ1-1; no reliable D call. The V gene's germline CDR1 is MDHEN and CDR2 SYDVKM. The V gene lost 0 bases and the J gene lost 1 base, with 9 bases spanning the gap. The length of the CDR3 is 15 residues. The CDR3 sequence is CASSLWSGWNTEAFF. The DNA for the CDR3 is TGTGCCAGCAGTTTATGGAGCGGGTGGAACACTGAAGCTTTCTTT. Complete variable domain (other parts from reference TRBV28 and TRBJ1-1): DVKVTQSSRYLVKRTGEKVFLECVQDMDHENMFWYRQDPGLGLRLIYFSYDVKMKEKGDIPEGYSVSREKKERFSLILESASTNQTSMYLCASSLWSGWNTEAFFGQGTRLTVV.

The chain couples TRBV27 to TRBJ1-4, with D perhaps TRBD1 (5 bases). Trimming took 6 bases from V and 0 from J, leaving 11 bases between them. Germline lookup yields CDR1 MNHEY and CDR2 SMNVEV (reference sequence). The CDR3 has 15 amino acids. The CDR3 DNA is TGTGCCAGCAGACGACAGATTTCAACTAATGAAAAACTGTTTTTT. It translates to CASRRQISTNEKLFF.

Worth noting for this clone: The same CDR3 arises from other DNA sequences in this sample as well. CDR3 sequence: CASSLLAGGTGELFF. Written as DNA, the CDR3 is TGTGCCAGCAGCTTACTAGCGGGAGGGACCGGGGAGCTGTTTTTT. V gene TRBV7-9 combines with J gene TRBJ2-2, with TRBD2 identical over 12 bases. The CDR3 spans 15 residues. With V trimmed by 2 bases and J by 5 bases, 0 bases remained unmatched. CDR1 SEHNR and CDR2 FQNEAQ come from the germline V gene (reference sequence).

This clone was found once. This chain connects TRBV11-2 to TRBJ1-3, with a weak D call TRBD1 (6 bases). The CDR3 covers 15 residues. From germline, CDR1 is SGHAT and CDR2 FQNNGV. V was cut by 3 bases and J by 1 base, with 10 bases left in between. This CDR3 is CASSFRRGSGNTIYF. The CDR3 DNA sequence: TGTGCCAGCAGCTTTCGCAGGGGATCTGGAAACACCATATATTTT.

This clone was picked up one time. This rearrangement joins TRBV6-5 to TRBJ1-5; maybe TRBD1 (6 bases). This CDR3 has 13 residues. Per germline, CDR1 MNHEY and CDR2 SVGAGI. With 5 bases removed from V and 6 bases from J, the gap between germline ends came to 11 bases. For the CDR3, the DNA is TGTGCCAGCAGTCAAATCAGGGGTCAGCCCCAGCATTTT. This encodes CASSQIRGQPQHF.

The V call is TRBV28, the J call TRBJ1-2, with no clear D. The germline CDR1 and CDR2 sequences are MDHEN and SYDVKM. Trimming took off 6 bases at V and 2 bases at J, with 10 bases between the two ends. This CDR3 has 13 amino acids. The CDR3 region is CASRPPANYGYTF. CDR3 bases: TGTGCCAGCAGACCCCCAGCGAACTATGGCTACACCTTC.

The chain employs TRBV7-9 and TRBJ2-7; 7 bases fit TRBD2. Germline-derived CDR1 and CDR2 are SEHNR and FQNEAQ (reference sequence). Germline trimming cut 5 bases from V and 4 bases from J; bases unmatched to any gene: 11. CDR3 length equals 15 residues. The CDR3 is CASSEGLAEKYEQYF. The CDR3 DNA sequence: TGTGCCAGCAGCGAGGGGCTAGCGGAAAAGTACGAGCAGTACTTC.

This clone was recorded only once. The rearrangement joins TRBV3-1 (or the pseudogene TRBV3-2) to TRBJ1-1, with D possibly being TRBD1 (5 bases). The CDR3 consists of 13 residues. Per the germline V gene, CDR1 is LGHDT and CDR2 is YNNKEL (reference sequence). Trimming stripped 0 bases from V and 3 bases from J, with 5 bases between. The CDR3 protein is CASSQEGDTEAFF. Written as DNA, the CDR3 is TGTGCCAGCAGCCAAGAAGGGGACACTGAAGCTTTCTTT.

The V call is TRBV11-1, the J call TRBJ2-5; 8 bases are shared with TRBD1. V trimming: 5 bases; J trimming: 3 bases; junction bases outside the gene matches: 5. CDR3 length: 14 residues. Germline assignment: CDR1 SGHAT and CDR2 FQDESV (reference sequence). The CDR3 spells CASSHTDREETQYF. CDR3 bases: TGTGCCAGCAGCCATACGGACAGGGAAGAGACCCAGTACTTC.